This T cell receptor beta chain was found in a study of T cells in Graves' hyperthyroidism and ophthalmopathy (dated by TCRdb to about 2019). Broadly, across the study: Peripheral blood was collected at initial diagnosis, before any treatment. The paper describes TCR Vbeta CDR3 sequencing of roughly 130 peripheral blood samples, made up of roughly 40 ophthalmopathy patients, around 78 hyperthyroidism patients and 17 progressor patients. The 90 to 100 discovery patients were randomly split 7:3 into training and test sets. The study also compared thyroid tissue and blood T-cell repertoires from about 6 Graves' hyperthyroidism patients. After sampling, hyperthyroidism patients received methimazole starting at 30 mg daily, and ophthalmopathy patients received high-dose intravenous methylprednisolone. To identify distinguishing TCR V-J signatures, a discovery cohort of some 100 patients was used, comprising approximately 40 with Graves' ophthalmopathy and some 57 with stable Graves' hyperthyroidism. Whether ophthalmopathy could be predicted prospectively was tested in an independent validation cohort made up of approximately 19 hyperthyroidism patients plus 17 patients who later progressed to ophthalmopathy.

Trimming costs V 8 bases and J 6 bases, and their ends lie 14 bases apart. Inclusive of the bounding cysteine and phenylalanine, the CDR3 is 13 residues long. The only DNA kept is the CDR3, 39 bases in frame from the first base. The germline V gene encodes CDR1 LNHDA and CDR2 SQIVND (reference sequence). Graves' hyperthyroidism was defined as stable when no progression to ophthalmopathy occurred over 18 months of follow-up. Hyperthyroidism patients were newly diagnosed, had a disease duration of under 2 months, and were aged 18 to 65 years. Any patient with an uncontrolled infection, another autoimmune disease, pregnancy or lactation was excluded. Clinical symptoms, serum thyroxine and TRAb, thyroid ultrasound, and orbital computed tomography formed the basis for the diagnoses. Ficoll-Paque density gradient centrifugation was used to isolate PBMCs from approximately 10 ml of fresh peripheral blood. Trizol reagent was used to extract total RNA, and RNA quality was then checked on an Agilent 2100 Bioanalyzer.

The paper's findings and limits, for the study overall: In validation, the model predicted progression to ophthalmopathy a median of about 6.5 months before onset, with approximately 68% sensitivity and roughly 73% specificity. Most expanded thyroid clonotypes (frequency above 0.001) were also detected in blood, suggesting blood repertoires may reflect thyroid immune responses. A 13 V-J signature model separated ophthalmopathy from stable hyperthyroidism, with about 88% sensitivity and 81% to 82% specificity in cross-validation and 80%/75% in testing. Sample size was not statistically predetermined, and blinding of investigators to group allocation was not performed.

The TCR beta CDR3 regions were amplified from RNA transcripts. The first round of RT-PCR for the TCR CDR3 was performed with the HTBI primer set and the Qiagen OneStep RT-PCR kit. Libraries were constructed in a second round of multiplex PCR, after which size selection and purification were performed. Paired-end sequencing of the libraries was performed with 100 bp reads on an Illumina HiSeq2000. The original methods were these. Raw data were processed with SOAPnuke, discarding reads with adapters, uncalled bases, mean Phred below 15, or no exact constant-primer or identifier match. COPE v1.2.5 was used to merge high-quality paired reads, and clonotypes were defined as unique nucleotide sequences. MiTCR v1.1 was used to align the clonotypes against IMGT TRBV, TRBD and TRBJ reference segments. The analysis was restricted to V-J combinations with a frequency above 0.0001, which together covered approximately 99% of the repertoires. The TCS score was defined as F50 (clonal expansion) divided by E x V (chaos), with BLOSUM62-based TCRdist calculated between CDR3 peptides within each V-J. Welch's t-statistics and random forest reduced around 550 V-J features to roughly 13, which were used in a naive Bayes classifier (R e1071). TCRdb handled the public reads itself, with Q25 trimming in fastp and clone calling in MiXCR, and kept productive beta chains. Here each entry gathers all rows of one CDR3 protein and keeps the most common genes and DNA. The V and J calls follow TCRdb's processing rather than the paper's. This sample comprises approximately 430,000 distinct CDR3 sequences, approximately 14% of them detected only once. The top ten constitute around 14% of the sample.

Concerning this clonotype itself: Its target antigen remains unknown. No base qualities exist here, and no much larger clone lies one base off it.

What was sequenced was blood. The V gene is TRBV19 and the J gene is TRBJ2-1; no D segment can be confidently identified. The sequence derives from a woman younger than 30 with Graves' hyperthyroidism. The nucleotides are TGTGCCAGTTCCCGAGGACCTCCCAATGAGCAGTTCTTC. This translates into CASSRGPPNEQFF.